Below, 18 T cell receptor beta chains from the same sample are listed, as sequenced in a study of blood T cell repertoires in COVID-19. Sequencing used immunoSEQ multiplex PCR; TCRdb keeps in-frame clones, though not all of them. The repertoire holds 300,000 or so clones, about 90% seen once, with approximately 2.9% in the top ten. Input material: peripheral blood. Receptors were obtained from a young woman with COVID-19, enrolled during active disease.

This sequence joins TRBV19 and TRBJ2-1; TRBD1 matches 7 bases. Germline assignment: CDR1 LNHDA and CDR2 SQIVND (reference sequence). The CDR3 runs 13 residues. With V trimmed by 7 bases and J by 2 bases, 2 bases remained unmatched. CDR3 region: CASKTGTYNEQFF. CDR3 nucleotide sequence: TGTGCCAGTAAGACAGGGACCTACAATGAGCAGTTCTTC.

In this sample, this clone turned up a few times. The chain is built from TRBV10-3 and TRBJ2-1, with a possible D match to TRBD1 (6 bases). Germline CDR1 and CDR2: ENHRY and SYGVKD. The CDR3 length is 11 residues. V was pared by 6 bases and J by 10 bases, with 10 bases between. CDR3: CAIRQGFEQFF. The CDR3 DNA reads as TGTGCCATCAGACAGGGTTTCGAGCAGTTCTTC.

The chain has TRBV4-1 and TRBJ2-3; 9 bases match TRBD2. V shed 1 base and J 5 bases; nucleotides not matched to a gene: 7. Germline assignment: CDR1 MGHRA and CDR2 YSYEKL. The CDR3 sequence is 16 residues long. The CDR3 reads CASSQGAGGPVDTQYF. CDR3 bases: TGCGCCAGCAGCCAAGGCGCGGGAGGGCCGGTAGATACGCAGTATTTT.

This chain connects TRBV3-1 (or the pseudogene TRBV3-2) to TRBJ2-7; 7 bases agree with TRBD1. V was clipped by 5 bases and J by 0 bases; unmatched bases: 4. Germline V gene lookup returns CDR1 LGHDT and CDR2 YNNKEL (reference sequence). The CDR3 length is 14 residues. CDR3 loop: CASSNRGSSYEQYF. The DNA for the CDR3 is TGTGCCAGCAGCAACAGGGGTAGCTCCTACGAGCAGTACTTC.

V gene TRBV19 combines with J gene TRBJ1-1, with TRBD1 identical over 9 bases. V shed 3 bases and J 4 bases; nucleotides not matched to a gene: 0. The CDR3 covers 13 residues. Germline-derived CDR1 and CDR2 are LNHDA and SQIVND (reference sequence). The CDR3 nucleotides read TGTGCCAGTAGTATGACAGGGGGCACTGAAGCTTTCTTT. This codes for CASSMTGGTEAFF.

The chain links TRBV15 to TRBJ1-2; TRBD1 aligns across 8 bases. The CDR3 is 14 residues long. Germline V gene sequence: CDR1 LNHNV, CDR2 YYDKDF (reference sequence). V was clipped by 8 bases and J by 6 bases; unmatched bases: 11. As DNA, the CDR3 is TGTGCCACCGGTCAGGGGGCAGGCAGGGATGGCTACACCTTC. Protein: CATGQGAGRDGYTF.

The rearrangement uses TRBV19 and TRBJ2-3, with a weak D call TRBD2 (5 bases). The CDR3 loop spans 14 amino acids. Germline assignment: CDR1 LNHDA and CDR2 SQIVND (reference sequence). V was clipped by 3 bases and J by 0 bases, with 7 bases between them. The CDR3: CASSIRTSTDTQYF. The CDR3 nucleotides are TGTGCCAGTAGTATTCGGACTAGCACAGATACGCAGTATTTT.

The chain employs TRBV15 and TRBJ2-7; 7 positions match TRBD1. After removal of 3 bases from V and 2 bases from J, the junction contained 7 bases not matched to a gene. Germline CDR1 and CDR2: LNHNV and YYDKDF (reference sequence). The CDR3 has 15 amino acids. DNA for the CDR3: TGTGCCACCAGCAGGGAGACAGGGAAACCCTACGAGCAGTACTTC. Amino acid sequence: CATSRETGKPYEQYF.

The V call is TRBV27, the J call TRBJ2-1; the D gene is possibly TRBD2 (6 bases). Trimming cost V 2 bases and J 0 bases, with 11 bases left between them. Germline CDR1 and CDR2: MNHEY and SMNVEV (reference sequence). The CDR3 contains 16 residues. This chain's CDR3 is CASSLTGGNSYNEQFF. The CDR3 region has the DNA TGTGCCAGCAGTTTAACGGGCGGGAACTCCTACAATGAGCAGTTCTTC.

V gene TRBV5-1 combines with J gene TRBJ1-1; 7 positions agree with TRBD1. V gave up 2 bases and J gave up 3 bases; unmatched junction bases: 4. CDR3 length: 14 amino acids. Germline values: CDR1 SGHRS, CDR2 YFSETQ. CDR3 nucleotide sequence: TGCGCCAGCAGCTTTGGGCAGGGGGACACTGAAGCTTTCTTT. It is translated as CASSFGQGDTEAFF.

This clone was seen only once. The rearrangement uses TRBV4-1 and TRBJ2-2; 10 bases line up with TRBD2. J gave up 0 bases and V 1 base, and 2 bases lay outside the gene matches. The CDR3 spans 17 residues. The germline gives CDR1 MGHRA, CDR2 YSYEKL. The DNA of the CDR3 is TGCGCCAGCAGCCAAGCCGGACTAGCGGCGAACACCGGGGAGCTGTTTTTT. Residues: CASSQAGLAANTGELFF.

The chain is built from TRBV6-6 and TRBJ2-1; weak D call: TRBD2 (6 bases). V was trimmed by 0 bases and J by 0 bases, leaving 6 bases between them. Germline CDR1 and CDR2: MNHNY and SVGAGI (reference sequence). CDR3 length: 15 residues. The CDR3, as DNA: TGTGCCAGCAGTTACTCCGGGAGCTCCTACAATGAGCAGTTCTTC. Protein: CASSYSGSSYNEQFF.

This chain joins TRBV9 and TRBJ1-2; 8 nucleotides line up with TRBD1. With 5 bases clipped from V and 8 bases from J, the junction kept 11 bases outside the gene matches. Germline V gives CDR1 SGDLS, CDR2 YYNGEE. The CDR3 is made up of 14 amino acids. CDR3 nucleotide sequence: TGTGCCAGCAGACCTGACAGGGGCCAACGAGGCTACACCTTC. Translation gives CASRPDRGQRGYTF.

The rearrangement joins TRBV19 to TRBJ1-4, with D tentatively TRBD1 (6 bases). CDR1 LNHDA and CDR2 SQIVND come from the germline V gene (reference sequence). The CDR3 spans 14 residues. The germline V and J ends were trimmed by 6 bases and 2 bases, with 10 bases remaining between them. CDR3 in DNA: TGTGCCAGTAGCTACAGGGCCACTAATGAAAAACTGTTTTTT. Protein sequence: CASSYRATNEKLFF. The full variable domain, in which reference TRBV19 and TRBJ1-4 provide the parts outside the CDR3, is DGGITQSPKYLFRKEGQNVTLSCEQNLNHDAMYWYRQDPGQGLRLIYYSQIVNDFQKGDIAEGYSVSREKKESFPLTVTSAQKNPTAFYLCASSYRATNEKLFFGSGTQLSVL.

This clone appeared once. The J gene is TRBJ2-7, the V gene TRBV4-2, with D hard to call. This CDR3 spans 15 amino acids. The germline CDR1 and CDR2 sequences are LGHNA and YNFKEQ. Trimming stripped 1 base from V and 2 bases from J, with 12 bases between. CDR3 in DNA: TGTGCCAGCAGCCAAGTGGCGCAGGTCACCTACGAGCAGTACTTC. Its protein is CASSQVAQVTYEQYF.

In this sample, this clone turned up a few times. The chain couples TRBV29-1 to TRBJ1-2; a weak D match, TRBD1 (6 bases). The CDR3 covers 15 residues. CDR1 and CDR2 from the germline V gene are SQVTM and ANQGSEA. The ends were cut back, 6 bases at V and 3 bases at J, with 20 bases in the middle. CDR3 sequence (DNA): TGCAGCGTCATGGCAGGGGACCCCTTTGACTATGGCTACACCTTC. Protein product: CSVMAGDPFDYGYTF.

This clone was detected only once. The V call is TRBV5-1, the J call TRBJ2-1, with 10 bases that match TRBD2. Per the germline V gene, CDR1 is SGHRS and CDR2 is YFSETQ. This CDR3 comprises 16 residues. V gave up 3 bases and J gave up 8 bases; unmatched junction bases: 11. The CDR3 DNA is TGCGCCAGCAGCTCGACTAGCGGGTTTAGTCTCGATGAGCAGTTCTTC. Translating gives CASSSTSGFSLDEQFF.

The genes are TRBV7-9 and TRBJ1-2; no clear D. V gave up 0 bases and J gave up 7 bases, with 12 bases separating them. Germline CDR1 and CDR2: SEHNR and FQNEAQ (reference sequence). This CDR3 is built from 14 residues. The CDR3 DNA reads TGTGCCAGCAGCTTAGCGGAGTCGTTGCGTGGCTACACCTTC. Translating gives CASSLAESLRGYTF. Drawing the rest from reference TRBV7-9 and TRBJ1-2, the complete variable domain is DTGVSQNPRHKITKRGQNVTFRCDPISEHNRLYWYRQTLGQGPEFLTYFQNEAQLEKSRLLSDRFSAERPKGSFSTLEIQRTEQGDSAMYLCASSLAESLRGYTFGSGTRLTVV.